Presented here are 20 T cell receptor beta chains from one specimen sequenced in a study of T-cell reconstitution after alpha-beta-depleted transplantation in children. The library targeted TCRbeta and was prepared with unique molecular identifiers. TCRdb analysed the PCR reads with MiXCR anew, one entry per CDR3 protein. The sample holds some 240,000 distinct CDR3 sequences; 7.5% to 10% are singletons and the top ten take about 5%. This specimen was PBMCs from the stem cell graft donor, taken from the stem cell graft. Every receptor here comes from a human donor who donated a stem cell graft to a child with SCID.

In this sample, this clonotype turned up many times. The chain joins TRBV20-1 to TRBJ2-3, with 7 bases identical to TRBD2. V lost 6 bases, J lost 2 bases, and 5 bases stayed unmatched. CDR3 length: 13 amino acids. Looked up from germline, CDR1 is DFQATT and CDR2 is SNEGSKA (reference sequence). Written as DNA, the CDR3 is TGCAGTGCGGGGAGCGGGGCCACAGATACGCAGTATTTT. Protein: CSAGSGATDTQYF.

This clonotype has only a few counts. The chain employs TRBV3-1 and TRBJ1-1; D unresolved. The V and J ends lost 1 base and 6 bases respectively, with 9 bases between them. Per the germline V gene, CDR1 is LGHDT and CDR2 is YNNKEL (reference sequence). This CDR3 has 13 residues. CDR3 sequence: CASSQAGGAEAFF. DNA for the CDR3: TGTGCCAGCAGCCAAGCGGGCGGGGCTGAAGCTTTCTTT.

This clonotype was seen ten or more times. The rearrangement uses TRBV28 and TRBJ2-7; a weak D match, TRBD1 (5 bases). The length of the CDR3 is 15 residues. Between the trimmed V and J ends, which lost 4 bases and 0 bases, there was a span of 13 bases. Germline V lookup: CDR1 MDHEN, CDR2 SYDVKM. The CDR3 nucleotides are TGTGCCAGCAGTTGGGGCAGCCGACCCTCCTACGAGCAGTACTTC. This translates into CASSWGSRPSYEQYF. The full variable domain, rest sourced from reference TRBV28 and TRBJ2-7, is DVKVTQSSRYLVKRTGEKVFLECVQDMDHENMFWYRQDPGLGLRLIYFSYDVKMKEKGDIPEGYSVSREKKERFSLILESASTNQTSMYLCASSWGSRPSYEQYFGPGTRLTVT.

This clonotype was observed at least ten times. The chain uses TRBV2 and TRBJ2-3; 7 bases align to TRBD1. V was pared by 8 bases and J by 2 bases, with 10 bases of the junction left unmatched. This CDR3 has 15 residues. Germline V CDR1 and CDR2: SNHLY, FYNNEI. CDR3 in DNA: TGTGCCAGCCAACAAGAGGGGACAGACACAGATACGCAGTATTTT. Translation gives CASQQEGTDTDTQYF.

J is TRBJ1-1 and V is TRBV5-4; D may be TRBD1 (5 bases). The CDR3 has 17 residues. Germline V gene data show CDR1 as SGHNT and CDR2 as YYREEE (reference sequence). Deletions cut 4 bases from V and 0 bases from J, with 19 bases between. The CDR3: CASSGDHETFMNTEAFF. CDR3 in DNA: TGTGCCAGCAGCGGGGACCACGAAACATTCATGAACACTGAAGCTTTCTTT. Combining the CDR3 with reference TRBV5-4 and TRBJ1-1 gives the whole variable domain ETGVTQSPTHLIKTRGQQVTLRCSSQSGHNTVSWYQQALGQGPQFIFQYYREEENGRGNFPPRFSGLQFPNYSSELNVNALELDDSALYLCASSGDHETFMNTEAFFGQGTRLTVV.

At least ten counts were recorded for this clonotype. The chain recombines TRBV7-9 with TRBJ1-1; D gene unclear. The length of the CDR3 is 13 residues. From germline, CDR1 is SEHNR and CDR2 FQNEAQ (reference sequence). Deletions cut 4 bases from V and 7 bases from J, with 13 bases between. CDR3 region: CASSSGRFNEAFF. The CDR3 DNA is TGTGCCAGCAGCTCCGGACGGTTCAATGAAGCTTTCTTT.

This clonotype was observed many times. The chain uses TRBV12-3 or TRBV12-4 and TRBJ1-2; a possible D gene is TRBD1 (5 bases). Trimming cost V 6 bases and J 8 bases, with 13 bases left between them. The length of the CDR3 is 12 residues. CDR3 bases: TGTGCCAGCAGACCGGACAAAGGGGGCTACACCTTC. This gives the protein CASRPDKGGYTF.

This clonotype was seen many times. The chain combines TRBV2 with TRBJ1-5, with D unresolved. Trimming stripped 6 bases from V and 10 bases from J, with 10 bases between. Germline CDR1 is SNHLY and CDR2 is FYNNEI. This CDR3 has 11 residues. The CDR3 DNA reads as TGTGCCAGCAGGGTCATTCCCCCCCAGCATTTT. Protein: CASRVIPPQHF. Combining the CDR3 with reference TRBV2 and TRBJ1-5 gives the whole variable domain EPEVTQTPSHQVTQMGQEVILRCVPISNHLYFYWYRQILGQKVEFLVSFYNNEISEKSEIFDDQFSVERPDGSNFTLKIRSTKLEDSAMYFCASRVIPPQHFGDGTRLSIL.

This clonotype was counted many times. The V call is TRBV10-3, the J call TRBJ2-7; 12 nucleotides line up with TRBD1. Looked up from germline, CDR1 is ENHRY and CDR2 is SYGVKD. V lost 5 bases and J lost 4; bases outside the gene matches: 6. This CDR3 contains 15 residues. This CDR3 reads CAISTTGQGAYEQYF. In nucleotides, the CDR3 is TGTGCCATCAGTACAACGGGACAGGGGGCTTACGAGCAGTACTTC.

At least ten counts were recorded for this clonotype. The CDR3 sequence is CASSLMGRDPGDTEAFF. The CDR3 DNA follows: TGTGCCAGCAGTTTAATGGGCAGGGACCCTGGGGACACTGAAGCTTTCTTT. The V call is TRBV27, the J call TRBJ1-1; D might be TRBD1 (5 bases). The V and J ends lost 2 bases and 3 bases respectively, with 19 bases between them. This CDR3 has 17 amino acids. Germline CDR1 reads MNHEY; CDR2 reads SMNVEV (reference sequence).

This clonotype has at least ten counts. The CDR3 region has the DNA TGTGCCAGCAGCTTAGGGACAGGGGGCCTTGGCTACACCTTC. Translated, it gives CASSLGTGGLGYTF. This sequence joins TRBV7-6 and TRBJ1-2, with 11 bases identical to TRBD1. The CDR3 is made up of 14 amino acids. J was trimmed by 7 bases and V by 1 base; bases with no gene match: 2. Germline CDR1 is SGHVS and CDR2 is FNYEAQ.

There are many counts of this clonotype. The chain is built from TRBV20-1 and TRBJ2-3; 8 bases map to TRBD2. CDR1 and CDR2 (germline): DFQATT, SNEGSKA (reference sequence). Trimming at V came to 1 base and at J to 4 bases, leaving 10 bases not matched to a gene. This CDR3 comprises 16 residues. CDR3 nucleotides: TGCAGTGCTAGAGGTCCCCAGCGGGGGCGCGCAGATACGCAGTATTTT. This sequence encodes CSARGPQRGRADTQYF.

This chain connects TRBV18 to TRBJ1-1, with D uncertain. V lost 7 bases, J lost 6 bases, and 18 bases lay in between. The CDR3 has 14 residues. Germline CDR1 KGHSH, CDR2 LQKENI. The CDR3 DNA reads TGTGCCAGCTTGCCGGGGAAGGGTTGGTCTGAAGCTTTCTTT. It specifies CASLPGKGWSEAFF.

This clonotype was seen ten or more times. This chain connects TRBV7-6 to TRBJ1-6; a weak D match, TRBD1 (6 bases). V was trimmed by 5 bases and J by 3 bases, leaving 11 bases between them. CDR1 SGHVS and CDR2 FNYEAQ come from the germline V gene. This CDR3 has 15 residues. CDR3 nucleotide sequence: TGTGCCAGCAGCCTCGAGGACAGCTATAATTCACCCCTCCACTTT. Its protein is CASSLEDSYNSPLHF.

This clonotype was seen repeatedly, ten times or more. The chain links TRBV5-1 to TRBJ2-1; D may be TRBD1 (6 bases). This CDR3 spans 13 amino acids. CDR1 and CDR2 from the germline V gene are SGHRS and YFSETQ. Trimming left V 0 bases short and J 7 bases short, with 8 bases between. CDR3 coding DNA: TGCGCCAGCAGCTTGGTGGACAGTAATGAGCAGTTCTTC. Its translation: CASSLVDSNEQFF.

This clonotype has at least ten counts. This chain joins TRBV27 and TRBJ1-1; no definite D call. CDR1 MNHEY and CDR2 SMNVEV come from the germline V gene (reference sequence). Trimming removed 6 bases from V and 6 bases from J, with 8 bases in between. This CDR3 region has 11 residues. CDR3 coding DNA: TGTGCCAGCAGGGGGAGGTCTGAAGCTTTCTTT. Translating gives CASRGRSEAFF.

This clonotype occurred many times. CDR3 bases: TGCGCCAGCAGCGCGGACGGACACAACACCGGGGAGCTGTTTTTT. Amino acids: CASSADGHNTGELFF. The chain recombines TRBV5-1 with TRBJ2-2; possibly TRBD1 for D (5 bases). With 4 bases removed from V and 2 bases from J, the gap between germline ends came to 12 bases. Germline-derived CDR1 and CDR2 are SGHRS and YFSETQ. This CDR3 comprises 15 residues.

Many counts were recorded for this clonotype. V gene TRBV12-3 or TRBV12-4 combines with J gene TRBJ2-7; no firm D call. The length of the CDR3 is 13 residues. With 2 bases removed from V and 9 bases from J, the gap between germline ends came to 14 bases. As DNA, the CDR3 is TGTGCCAGCAGTTTACTTGGGCGACCACCGCAGTACTTC. Its translation is CASSLLGRPPQYF.

Details on this clonotype: The germline gene is not matched at one end of the junction; a read error may be the cause. This chain connects TRBV20-1 to TRBJ2-1; 13 nucleotides match TRBD2. The CDR3 sequence is 16 residues long. Germline V lookup: CDR1 DFQATT, CDR2 SNEGSKA (reference sequence). The CDR3 DNA reads TGCAGTGTTAGAGTCGGGACTAGCGGGGACTACAATGAGCAGTTCTTC. Translation gives CSVRVGTSGDYNEQFF.

This clonotype has only a few counts. This rearrangement joins TRBV7-1 to TRBJ2-3; D may be TRBD1 (6 bases). TRBV7-1 is placed among ORFs of uncertain function. Trimming shortened V by 3 bases and J by 6 bases, and 40 bases separated the two germline ends. The CDR3 length is 23 residues. The DNA of the CDR3 is TGTGCCAGCAGCTCCCAAGCTCAAACACCACGAAAGGCAGGTTGGGACACTTTGGATACGCAGTATTTT. Its protein product is CASSSQAQTPRKAGWDTLDTQYF.